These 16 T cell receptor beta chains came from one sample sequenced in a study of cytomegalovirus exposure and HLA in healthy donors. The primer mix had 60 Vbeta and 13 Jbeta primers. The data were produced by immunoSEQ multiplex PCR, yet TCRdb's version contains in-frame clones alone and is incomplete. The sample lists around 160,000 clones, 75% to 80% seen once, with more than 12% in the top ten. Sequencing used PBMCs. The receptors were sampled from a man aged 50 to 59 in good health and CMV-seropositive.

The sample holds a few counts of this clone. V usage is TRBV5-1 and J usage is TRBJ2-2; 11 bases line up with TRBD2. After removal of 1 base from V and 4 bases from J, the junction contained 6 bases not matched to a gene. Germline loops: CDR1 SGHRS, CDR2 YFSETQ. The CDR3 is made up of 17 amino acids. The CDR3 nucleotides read TGCGCCAGCAGCTTGCTGGCTAGCGGGGGGACCACCGGGGAGCTGTTTTTT. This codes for CASSLLASGGTTGELFF.

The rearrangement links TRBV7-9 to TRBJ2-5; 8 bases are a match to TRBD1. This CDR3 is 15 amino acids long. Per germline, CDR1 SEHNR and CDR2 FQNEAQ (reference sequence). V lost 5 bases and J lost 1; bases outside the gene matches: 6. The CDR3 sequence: CASSGDGTGQETQYF. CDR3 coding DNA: TGTGCCAGCAGCGGGGACGGGACAGGCCAAGAGACCCAGTACTTC.

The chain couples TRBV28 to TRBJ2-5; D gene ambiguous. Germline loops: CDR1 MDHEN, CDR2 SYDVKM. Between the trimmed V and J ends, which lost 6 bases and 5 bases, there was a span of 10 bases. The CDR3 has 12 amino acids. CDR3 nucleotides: TGTGCCAGCAGCCTAGTGCCGGAGACCCAGTACTTC. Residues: CASSLVPETQYF.

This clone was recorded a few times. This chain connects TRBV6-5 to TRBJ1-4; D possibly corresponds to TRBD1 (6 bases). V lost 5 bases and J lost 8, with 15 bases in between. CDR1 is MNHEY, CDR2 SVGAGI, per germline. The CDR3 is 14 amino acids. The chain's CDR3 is CASSRGGRVEKLFF. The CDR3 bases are TGTGCCAGCAGTAGGGGGGGGCGCGTGGAAAAACTGTTTTTT.

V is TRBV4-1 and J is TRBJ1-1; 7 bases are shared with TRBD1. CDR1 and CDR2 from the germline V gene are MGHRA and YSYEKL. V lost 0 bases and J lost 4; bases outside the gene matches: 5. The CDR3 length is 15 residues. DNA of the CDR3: TGCGCCAGCAGCCAAGACGGCAGGGGGTTCACTGAAGCTTTCTTT. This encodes CASSQDGRGFTEAFF.

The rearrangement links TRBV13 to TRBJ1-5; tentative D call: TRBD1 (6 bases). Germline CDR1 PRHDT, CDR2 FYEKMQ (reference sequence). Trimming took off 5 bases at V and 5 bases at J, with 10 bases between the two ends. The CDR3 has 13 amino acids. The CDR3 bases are TGTGCCAGCAGCGGAGGACAGTATCAGCCCCAGCATTTT. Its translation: CASSGGQYQPQHF.

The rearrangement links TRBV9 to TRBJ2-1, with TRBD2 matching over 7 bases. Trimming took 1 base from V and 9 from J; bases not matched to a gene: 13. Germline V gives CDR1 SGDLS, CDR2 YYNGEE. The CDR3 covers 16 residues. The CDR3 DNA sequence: TGTGCCAGCAGCGTATCGACTAGCAGCCCCACAAGTGAGCAGTTCTTC. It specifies CASSVSTSSPTSEQFF.

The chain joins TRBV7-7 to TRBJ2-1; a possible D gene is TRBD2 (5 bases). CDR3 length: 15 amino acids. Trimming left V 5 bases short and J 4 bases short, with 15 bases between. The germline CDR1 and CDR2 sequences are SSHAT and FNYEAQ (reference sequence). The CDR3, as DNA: TGTGCCAGCAGCCCCCGGGTAGCGCAGTACAATGAGCAGTTCTTC. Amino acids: CASSPRVAQYNEQFF.

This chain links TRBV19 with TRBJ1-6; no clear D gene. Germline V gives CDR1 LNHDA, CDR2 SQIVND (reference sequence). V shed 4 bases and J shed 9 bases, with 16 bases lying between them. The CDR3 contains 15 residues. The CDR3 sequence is CASSTGELRSSPLHF. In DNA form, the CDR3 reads TGTGCCAGTAGTACCGGGGAGCTGAGGAGTTCACCCCTCCACTTT.

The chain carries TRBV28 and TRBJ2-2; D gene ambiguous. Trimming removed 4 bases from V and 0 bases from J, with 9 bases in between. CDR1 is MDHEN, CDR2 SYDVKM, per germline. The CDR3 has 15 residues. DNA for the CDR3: TGTGCCAGCAGTTGGCAGGCTACGAACACCGGGGAGCTGTTTTTT. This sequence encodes CASSWQATNTGELFF. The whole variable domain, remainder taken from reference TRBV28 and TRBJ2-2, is DVKVTQSSRYLVKRTGEKVFLECVQDMDHENMFWYRQDPGLGLRLIYFSYDVKMKEKGDIPEGYSVSREKKERFSLILESASTNQTSMYLCASSWQATNTGELFFGEGSRLTVL.

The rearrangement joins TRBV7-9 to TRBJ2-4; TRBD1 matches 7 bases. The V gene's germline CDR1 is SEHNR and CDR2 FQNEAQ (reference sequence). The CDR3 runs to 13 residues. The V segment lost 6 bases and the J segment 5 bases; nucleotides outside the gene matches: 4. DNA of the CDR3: TGTGCCAGCAGTCGCGGACAGGAAAACATTCAGTACTTC. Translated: CASSRGQENIQYF. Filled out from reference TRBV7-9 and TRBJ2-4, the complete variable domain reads DTGVSQNPRHKITKRGQNVTFRCDPISEHNRLYWYRQTLGQGPEFLTYFQNEAQLEKSRLLSDRFSAERPKGSFSTLEIQRTEQGDSAMYLCASSRGQENIQYFGAGTRLSVL.

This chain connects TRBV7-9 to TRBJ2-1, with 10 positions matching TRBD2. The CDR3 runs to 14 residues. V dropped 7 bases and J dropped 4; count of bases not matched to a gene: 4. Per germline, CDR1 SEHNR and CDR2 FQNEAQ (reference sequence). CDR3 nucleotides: TGTGCCAGCACACTAGCGGGGACTTACAATGAGCAGTTCTTC. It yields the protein CASTLAGTYNEQFF.

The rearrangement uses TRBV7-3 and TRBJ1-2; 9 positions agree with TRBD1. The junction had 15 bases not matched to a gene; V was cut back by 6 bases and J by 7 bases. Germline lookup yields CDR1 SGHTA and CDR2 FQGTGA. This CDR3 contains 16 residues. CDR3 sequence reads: CASRGGGGQGQGGYTF. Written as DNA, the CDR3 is TGTGCCAGCAGGGGGGGCGGAGGACAGGGGCAAGGTGGCTACACCTTC.

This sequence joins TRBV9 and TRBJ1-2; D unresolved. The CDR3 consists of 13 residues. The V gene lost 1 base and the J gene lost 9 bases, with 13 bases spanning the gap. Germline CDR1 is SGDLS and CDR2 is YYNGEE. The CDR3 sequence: CASSVTAVESYTF. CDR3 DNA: TGTGCCAGCAGCGTAACGGCAGTGGAGAGCTACACCTTC.

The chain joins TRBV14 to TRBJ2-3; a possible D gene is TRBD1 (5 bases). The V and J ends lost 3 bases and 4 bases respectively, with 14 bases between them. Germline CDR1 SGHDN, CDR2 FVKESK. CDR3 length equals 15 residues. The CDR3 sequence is CASSQQGSVADTQYF. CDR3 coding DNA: TGTGCCAGCAGCCAGCAGGGAAGTGTTGCAGATACGCAGTATTTT.

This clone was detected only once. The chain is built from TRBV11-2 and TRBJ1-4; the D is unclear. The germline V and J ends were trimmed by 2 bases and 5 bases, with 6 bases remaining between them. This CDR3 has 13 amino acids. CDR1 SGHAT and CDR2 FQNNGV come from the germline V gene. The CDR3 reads CASSLLSNEKLFF. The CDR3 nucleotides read TGTGCCAGCAGCTTACTATCAAATGAAAAACTGTTTTTT.